This entry concerns a single TCR beta chain. In the source study's methods: Counts of nucleated cells, estimated from reference gene primer amplification, were obtained. Sequencing used immunoSEQ multiplex PCR; TCRdb keeps in-frame clones, though not all of them. That table gives V, J and clone size, and the DNA gave D and trimming. The sample records about 120,000 clones, approximately 81% being singletons. The germline V gene encodes CDR1 SGHNT and CDR2 YYREEE (reference sequence). V shed 1 base and J shed 4 bases, with 9 bases lying between them. The CDR3 totals 13 residues. The sample belongs to a study of blood T cell repertoires in COVID-19. The overall study: The United States, Italy and Spain provided the acute and convalescent COVID-19 samples. Sources were T cells, B-cell-depleted T cells, or PBMCs; the material itself was cDNA or gDNA.

Sequences were obtained from peripheral blood. The origin of this receptor is a woman over 75 with acute or convalescent COVID-19. The V gene is TRBV5-4, the J gene TRBJ2-7; possibly TRBD1 for D (5 bases). CDR3 residues: CASSLRAGYEQYF. CDR3 nucleotide sequence: TGTGCCAGCAGCTTGAGGGCAGGGTACGAGCAGTACTTC.